This TCR beta chain was profiled in a study of cytomegalovirus exposure and HLA in healthy donors. The PCR ran on 60 Vbeta and 13 Jbeta primers. Measured with immunoSEQ multiplex PCR; TCRdb has only the in-frame clones, and not every one. The profile covers some 140,000 clones, with roughly 80% appearing a single time and approximately 7.7% taken by the ten largest. This clone appeared a few times. The CDR3 sequence is 14 residues long. The germline V gene encodes CDR1 SGHNT and CDR2 YYREEE (reference sequence). Trimming shortened V by 0 bases and J by 7 bases, and 11 bases separated the two germline ends.

Sequenced sample: PBMCs. The receptor comes from a man aged 30 to 39 in good health and CMV-seropositive. This chain connects TRBV5-4 to TRBJ2-1; D might be TRBD2 (5 bases). The CDR3 bases are TGTGCCAGCAGCTTGGGGGCTAGCAGGAATGAGCAGTTCTTC. This encodes CASSLGASRNEQFF.